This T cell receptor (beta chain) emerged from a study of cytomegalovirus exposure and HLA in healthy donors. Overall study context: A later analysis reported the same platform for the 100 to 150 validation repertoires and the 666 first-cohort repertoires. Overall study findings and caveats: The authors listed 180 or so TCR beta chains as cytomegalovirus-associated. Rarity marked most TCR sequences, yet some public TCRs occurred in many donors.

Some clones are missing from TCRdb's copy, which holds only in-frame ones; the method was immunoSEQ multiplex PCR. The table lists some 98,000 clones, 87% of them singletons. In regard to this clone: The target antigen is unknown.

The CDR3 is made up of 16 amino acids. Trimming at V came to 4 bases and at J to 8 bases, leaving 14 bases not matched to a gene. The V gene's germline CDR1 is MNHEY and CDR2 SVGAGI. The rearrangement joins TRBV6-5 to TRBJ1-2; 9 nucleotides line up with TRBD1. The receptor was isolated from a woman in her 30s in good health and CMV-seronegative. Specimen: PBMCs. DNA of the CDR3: TGTGCCAGCAGTTCCATAGCCCTGGGACAGGGCGGCGGCTACACCTTC. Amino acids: CASSSIALGQGGGYTF.